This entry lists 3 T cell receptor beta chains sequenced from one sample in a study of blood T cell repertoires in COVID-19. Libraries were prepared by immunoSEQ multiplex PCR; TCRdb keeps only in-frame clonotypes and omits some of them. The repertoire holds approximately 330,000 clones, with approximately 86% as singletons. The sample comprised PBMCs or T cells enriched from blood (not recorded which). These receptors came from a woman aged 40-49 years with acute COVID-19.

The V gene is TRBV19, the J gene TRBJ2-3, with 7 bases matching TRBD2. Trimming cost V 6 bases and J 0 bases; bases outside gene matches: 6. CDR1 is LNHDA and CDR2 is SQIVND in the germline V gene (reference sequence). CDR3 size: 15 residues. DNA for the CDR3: TGTGCCAGTAGCGTGTATAGCGGGAGCACAGATACGCAGTATTTT. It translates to CASSVYSGSTDTQYF.

The CDR3 sequence: CASRGLGYNEQFF. CDR3 nucleotide sequence: TGTGCCAGCAGGGGACTAGGCTACAATGAGCAGTTCTTC. This rearrangement joins TRBV12-3 or TRBV12-4 to TRBJ2-1, with 8 bases lining up with TRBD2. V shed 6 bases, J shed 3 bases, and the junction held 1 base outside the gene matches. This CDR3 spans 13 amino acids.

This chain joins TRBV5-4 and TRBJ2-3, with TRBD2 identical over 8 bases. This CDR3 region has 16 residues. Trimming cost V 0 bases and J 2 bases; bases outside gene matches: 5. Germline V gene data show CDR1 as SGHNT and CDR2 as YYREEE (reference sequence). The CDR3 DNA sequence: TGTGCCAGCAGCTTGGCCGCGGGAGGATACACAGATACGCAGTATTTT. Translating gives CASSLAAGGYTDTQYF.